This T cell receptor beta chain was sequenced in a study of CD8+ T cells in alopecia areata. A word on this clone: Its matching antigen is unknown.

The CDR3 extends over 17 amino acids. CDR1 SQVTM and CDR2 ANQGSEA come from the germline V gene. V lost 0 bases to trimming and J lost 0 bases, with 18 bases between them. TCR sequencing used cDNA made by reverse transcription of extracted RNA. Profiling relied on immunoSEQ multiplex PCR, and the TCRdb table lists in-frame clones only, not all of them. The sample yields around 300,000 clones, around 64% seen once. Study observations and caveats: Lesional scalp, especially alopecia totalis/universalis, showed higher clonality than normal scalp.

Treatment specified: oral pan-JAK inhibitor, 5-10 mg twice daily. PBMCs were stained for CD3, CD4 and CD8, and CD4+ and CD8+ T cells were sorted. The chain joins TRBV29-1 to TRBJ2-7; possibly TRBD2 for D (6 bases). This receptor was obtained from a human donor with alopecia areata. The sequenced sample was CD4+ T cells sorted from blood, obtained at week 52, from a patient treated with tofacitinib. Written as DNA, the CDR3 is TGCAGCGTTGAAGATGATCCGCGGACCGGGAGCTCCTACGAGCAGTACTTC. Translation gives CSVEDDPRTGSSYEQYF.